The 19 T cell receptor beta chains given below trace back to one sample, sequenced in a study of monozygotic twins with inflammatory bowel disease. TCRdb re-called the 5' RACE reads; every CDR3 protein appears as one record, without DNA. This table holds 300,000 to 350,000 distinct CDR3 sequences. Sample: blood. The receptors stem from a human donor with ulcerative colitis or Crohn's disease, or a healthy co-twin of an affected twin (not recorded which).

This sequence joins TRBV11-2 and TRBJ2-7. The CDR3 runs 12 residues. Germline V gene data show CDR1 as SGHAT and CDR2 as FQNNGV. CDR3 in amino acids: CASSLQRYEQYF.

The V gene is TRBV4-1, the J gene TRBJ2-4; TCRdb's D gene call, TRBD2, goes unchecked for lack of DNA. The CDR3 loop spans 13 amino acids. CDR1 is MGHRA, CDR2 YSYEKL, per germline. The CDR3 spells CASSPEEGNIQYF.

This chain uses TRBV5-1 with TRBJ2-1; the D call of TRBD1 rests on TCRdb alone, since no DNA is present to check it. CDR3 length: 20 residues. CDR1 and CDR2 (germline): SGHRS, YFSETQ. CDR3 in amino acids: CASSLRRGEVGAASYNEQFF.

V usage is TRBV28 and J usage is TRBJ2-3; TCRdb selects TRBD1, and the lack of DNA leaves this call unchecked. Germline V gene sequence: CDR1 MDHEN, CDR2 SYDVKM. The CDR3 spans 15 residues. CDR3 sequence reads: CAHTGRGRLTDTQYF.

The CDR3 spells CASSLGTGSPYEQYF. The V call is TRBV7-9, the J call TRBJ2-7; TCRdb outputs TRBD1, but without DNA this stays unchecked. This CDR3 is built from 15 residues. Germline values: CDR1 SEHNR, CDR2 FQNEAQ (reference sequence).

V and J are TRBV9 and TRBJ1-1; TCRdb's D call of TRBD1 is untestable without DNA. The CDR3 spans 15 residues. Germline assignment: CDR1 SGDLS and CDR2 YYNGEE. CDR3 region: CASSVAAGVGTEAFF.

The chain combines TRBV10-3 with TRBJ2-6; the TRBD1 assignment by TCRdb is unverifiable without DNA. The CDR3 totals 15 residues. Germline lookup yields CDR1 ENHRY and CDR2 SYGVKD. CDR3 region: CATGTVSSGANVLTF.

The chain joins TRBV14 to TRBJ2-5; TCRdb outputs TRBD2, but without DNA this stays unchecked. Germline V CDR1 and CDR2: SGHDN, FVKESK. The CDR3 spans 12 residues. CDR3 region: CASSREAETQYF.

The chain uses TRBV20-1 and TRBJ1-5; checking the TCRdb D call of TRBD1 is not possible without DNA. Germline CDR1 is DFQATT and CDR2 is SNEGSKA (reference sequence). CDR3 length: 14 amino acids. The CDR3 here is CSAPGEAGNQPQHF.

The chain uses TRBV2 and TRBJ2-2. Per the germline V gene, CDR1 is SNHLY and CDR2 is FYNNEI. This CDR3 is built from 14 residues. The CDR3 spells CASSVEPTAGELFF.

The chain couples TRBV7-8 to TRBJ2-2; the D call of TRBD2 rests on TCRdb alone, since no DNA is present to check it. The CDR3 is 17 residues long. Germline CDR1 SGHVS, CDR2 FQNEAQ. The CDR3 is CASSLVPSGANTGELFF. The full variable domain, completed using reference TRBV7-8 and TRBJ2-2, is GAGVSQSPRYKVAKRGQDVALRCDPISGHVSLFWYQQALGQGPEFLTYFQNEAQLDKSGLPSDRFFAERPEGSVSTLKIQRTQQEDSAVYLCASSLVPSGANTGELFFGEGSRLTVL.

The rearrangement joins TRBV7-2 to TRBJ1-5; TCRdb lists TRBD1, though no DNA is available to test this call. The CDR3 runs 14 residues. Germline V gene data show CDR1 as SGHTA and CDR2 as FQGNSA. This chain's CDR3 is CASRMTASNQPQHF.

The V call is TRBV28, the J call TRBJ2-5. The CDR3 totals 13 residues. Germline loops: CDR1 MDHEN, CDR2 SYDVKM. The CDR3 here is CASSLWAEETQYF. The full variable domain, rest sourced from reference TRBV28 and TRBJ2-5, is DVKVTQSSRYLVKRTGEKVFLECVQDMDHENMFWYRQDPGLGLRLIYFSYDVKMKEKGDIPEGYSVSREKKERFSLILESASTNQTSMYLCASSLWAEETQYFGPGTRLLVL.

The chain has TRBV5-1 and TRBJ2-5; as DNA is missing, the TRBD1 call by TCRdb cannot be tested. The CDR3 loop spans 14 amino acids. In germline, CDR1 is SGHRS, CDR2 YFSETQ. The CDR3 loop reads CASSNTGGRETQYF. Full variable domain (missing parts from reference TRBV5-1 and TRBJ2-5): KAGVTQTPRYLIKTRGQQVTLSCSPISGHRSVSWYQQTPGQGLQFLFEYFSETQRNKGNFPGRFSGRQFSNSRSEMNVSTLELGDSALYLCASSNTGGRETQYFGPGTRLLVL.

The chain couples TRBV30 to TRBJ2-5; the TCRdb D gene call, TRBD1, has no DNA to confirm it. In germline, CDR1 is GTSNPN, CDR2 SVGIG (reference sequence). This CDR3 region has 11 residues. The CDR3 loop is CAWGRGQTQYF. Full variable domain (rest looked up from reference TRBV30 and TRBJ2-5): SQTIHQWPATLVQPVGSPLSLECTVEGTSNPNLYWYRQAAGRGLQLLFYSVGIGQISSEVPQNLSASRPQDRQFILSSKKLLLSDSGFYLCAWGRGQTQYFGPGTRLLVL.

The V call is TRBV15, the J call TRBJ2-2; TCRdb reports TRBD1, a call that lacks DNA to check it against. CDR3 size: 17 residues. CDR1 is LNHNV and CDR2 is YYDKDF in the germline V gene (reference sequence). CDR3 loop: CATSRDQGALNTGELFF.

The chain is built from TRBV12-3 or TRBV12-4 and TRBJ2-2; absent DNA, TCRdb's TRBD2 call cannot be checked. This CDR3 contains 13 residues. CDR3 residues: CASTNSGIGELFF.

V usage is TRBV6-4 and J usage is TRBJ2-3; the TCRdb D gene call, TRBD1, has no DNA to confirm it. In germline, CDR1 is MRHNA, CDR2 SNTAGT. CDR3 length: 17 amino acids. CDR3 residues: CASSESGGGGFTDTQYF.

The genes are TRBV13 and TRBJ2-1; the D call of TRBD1 rests on TCRdb alone, since no DNA is present to check it. The CDR3 extends over 18 amino acids. Germline lookup yields CDR1 PRHDT and CDR2 FYEKMQ (reference sequence). This CDR3 reads CASSSWGSGQAPYNEQFF.